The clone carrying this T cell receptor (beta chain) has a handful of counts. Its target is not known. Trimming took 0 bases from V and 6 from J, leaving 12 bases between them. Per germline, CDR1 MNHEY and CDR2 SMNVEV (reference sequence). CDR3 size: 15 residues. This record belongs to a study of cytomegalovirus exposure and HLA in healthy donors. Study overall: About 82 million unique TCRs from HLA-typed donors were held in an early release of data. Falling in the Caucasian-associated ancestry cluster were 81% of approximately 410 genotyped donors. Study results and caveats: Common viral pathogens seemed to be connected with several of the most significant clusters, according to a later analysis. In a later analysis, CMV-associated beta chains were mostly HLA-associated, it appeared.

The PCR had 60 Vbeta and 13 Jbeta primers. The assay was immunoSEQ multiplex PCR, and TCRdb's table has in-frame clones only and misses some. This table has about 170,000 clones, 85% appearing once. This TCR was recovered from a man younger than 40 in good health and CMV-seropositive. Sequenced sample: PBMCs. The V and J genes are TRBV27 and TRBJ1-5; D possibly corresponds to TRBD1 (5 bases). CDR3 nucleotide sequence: TGTGCCAGCAGTTTATCGCCAGACAGTGTTCAGCCCCAGCATTTT. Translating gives CASSLSPDSVQPQHF.